This T cell receptor (beta chain) was sequenced in a study of blood T cell repertoires in COVID-19. Libraries were prepared by immunoSEQ multiplex PCR; TCRdb keeps only in-frame clonotypes and omits some of them. The profile covers 160,000 or so clones, with more than 70% appearing a single time and approximately 3% taken by the ten largest. CDR3 size: 15 residues. Trimming took off 5 bases at V and 1 base at J, with 14 bases between the two ends. From germline, CDR1 is SGHTA and CDR2 FQGNSA. Sequences were obtained from peripheral blood. The clonotype comes from a man aged 55 to 70 with acute or convalescent COVID-19. The chain is built from TRBV7-2 and TRBJ2-5, with D hard to call. CDR3 nucleotide sequence: TGTGCCAGCAGCCCAGGTGACCCAGGCCAAGAGACCCAGTACTTC. It encodes CASSPGDPGQETQYF.